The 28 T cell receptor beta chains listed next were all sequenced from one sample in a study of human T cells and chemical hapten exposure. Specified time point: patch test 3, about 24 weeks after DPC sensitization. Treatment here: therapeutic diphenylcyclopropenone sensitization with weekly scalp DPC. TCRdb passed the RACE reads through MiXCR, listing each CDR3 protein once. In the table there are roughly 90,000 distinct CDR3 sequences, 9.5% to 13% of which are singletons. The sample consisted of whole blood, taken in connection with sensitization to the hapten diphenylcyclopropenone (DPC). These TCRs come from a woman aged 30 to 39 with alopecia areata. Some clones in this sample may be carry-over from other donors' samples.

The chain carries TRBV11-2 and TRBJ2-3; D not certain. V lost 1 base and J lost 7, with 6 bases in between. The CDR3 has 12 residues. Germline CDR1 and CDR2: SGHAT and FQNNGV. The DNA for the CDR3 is TGTGCCAGCAGCTTAGTCTCCAATACGCAGTATTTT. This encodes CASSLVSNTQYF.

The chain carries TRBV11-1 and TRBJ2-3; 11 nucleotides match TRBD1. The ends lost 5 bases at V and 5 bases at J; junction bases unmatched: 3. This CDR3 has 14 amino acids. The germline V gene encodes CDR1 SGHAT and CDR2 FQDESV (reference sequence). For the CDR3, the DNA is TGTGCCAGCAGCCGGACAGGGGGCGTAGATACGCAGTATTTT. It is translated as CASSRTGGVDTQYF.

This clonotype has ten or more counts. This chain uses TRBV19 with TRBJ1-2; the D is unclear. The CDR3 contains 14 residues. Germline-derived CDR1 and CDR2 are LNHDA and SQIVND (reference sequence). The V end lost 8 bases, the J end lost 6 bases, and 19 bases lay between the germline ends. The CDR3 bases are TGTGCCAGTCCACCGAAGGCGGGAGGCCATGGCTACACCTTC. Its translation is CASPPKAGGHGYTF.

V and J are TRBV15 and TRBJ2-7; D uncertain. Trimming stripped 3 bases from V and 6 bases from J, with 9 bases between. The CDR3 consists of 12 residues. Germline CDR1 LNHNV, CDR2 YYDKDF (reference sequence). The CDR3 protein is CATSSGSSEQYV. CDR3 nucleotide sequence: TGTGCCACCAGCAGTGGTAGCTCCGAGCAGTACGTC.

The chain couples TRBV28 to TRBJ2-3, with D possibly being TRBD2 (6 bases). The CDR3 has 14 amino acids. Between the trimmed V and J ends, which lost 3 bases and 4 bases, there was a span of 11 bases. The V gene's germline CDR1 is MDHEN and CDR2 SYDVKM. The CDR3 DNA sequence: TGTGCCAGCAGTTTGCCAGGAGGGGCAGATACGCAGTATTTT. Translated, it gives CASSLPGGADTQYF.

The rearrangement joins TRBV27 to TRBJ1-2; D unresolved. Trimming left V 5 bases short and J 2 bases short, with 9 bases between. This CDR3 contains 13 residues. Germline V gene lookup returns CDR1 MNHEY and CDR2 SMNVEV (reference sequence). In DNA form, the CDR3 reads TGTGCCAGCAGTCCACTCAGGAACTATGGCTACACCTTC. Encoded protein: CASSPLRNYGYTF.

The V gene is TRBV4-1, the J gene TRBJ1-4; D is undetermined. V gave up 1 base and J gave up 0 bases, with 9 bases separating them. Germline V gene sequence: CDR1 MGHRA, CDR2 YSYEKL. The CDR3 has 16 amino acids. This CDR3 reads CASSQGSMATNEKLFF. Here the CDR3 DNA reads TGCGCCAGCAGCCAAGGTTCCATGGCAACTAATGAAAAACTGTTTTTT.

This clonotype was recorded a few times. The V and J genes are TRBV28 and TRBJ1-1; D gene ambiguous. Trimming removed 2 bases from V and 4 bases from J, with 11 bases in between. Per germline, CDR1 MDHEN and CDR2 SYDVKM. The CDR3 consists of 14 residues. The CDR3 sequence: CASSLIREGTEAFF. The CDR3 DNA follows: TGTGCCAGCAGTTTAATTCGAGAAGGCACTGAAGCTTTCTTT.

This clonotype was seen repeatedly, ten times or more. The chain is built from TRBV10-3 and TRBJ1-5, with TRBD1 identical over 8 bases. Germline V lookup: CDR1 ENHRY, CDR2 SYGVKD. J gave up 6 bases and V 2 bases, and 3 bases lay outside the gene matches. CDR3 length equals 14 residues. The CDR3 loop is CAISEGQGSQPQHF. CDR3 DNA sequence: TGTGCCATCAGTGAGGGACAGGGTAGTCAGCCCCAGCATTTT.

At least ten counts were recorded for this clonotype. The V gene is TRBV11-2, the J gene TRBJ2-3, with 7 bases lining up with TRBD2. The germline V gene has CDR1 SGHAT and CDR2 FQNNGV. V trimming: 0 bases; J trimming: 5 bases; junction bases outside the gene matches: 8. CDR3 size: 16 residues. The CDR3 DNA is TGTGCCAGCAGCTTAGATAGGACTAGAGCACAAGATACGCAGTATTTT. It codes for CASSLDRTRAQDTQYF.

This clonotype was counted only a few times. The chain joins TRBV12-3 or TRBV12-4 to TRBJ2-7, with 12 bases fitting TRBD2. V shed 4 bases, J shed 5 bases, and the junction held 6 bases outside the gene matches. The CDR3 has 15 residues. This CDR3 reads CASSSTSGRLDEQYF. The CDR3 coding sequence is TGTGCCAGCAGTTCCACTAGCGGGAGGTTGGACGAGCAGTACTTC.

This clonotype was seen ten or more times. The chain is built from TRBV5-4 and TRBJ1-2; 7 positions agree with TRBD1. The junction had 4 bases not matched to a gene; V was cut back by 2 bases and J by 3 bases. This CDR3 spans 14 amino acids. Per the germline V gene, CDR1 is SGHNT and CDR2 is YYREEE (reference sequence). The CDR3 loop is CASSLRDRDYGYTF. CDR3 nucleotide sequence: TGTGCCAGCAGCTTACGAGACAGGGACTATGGCTACACCTTC. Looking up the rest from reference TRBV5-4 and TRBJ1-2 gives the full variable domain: ETGVTQSPTHLIKTRGQQVTLRCSSQSGHNTVSWYQQALGQGPQFIFQYYREEENGRGNFPPRFSGLQFPNYSSELNVNALELDDSALYLCASSLRDRDYGYTFGSGTRLTVV.

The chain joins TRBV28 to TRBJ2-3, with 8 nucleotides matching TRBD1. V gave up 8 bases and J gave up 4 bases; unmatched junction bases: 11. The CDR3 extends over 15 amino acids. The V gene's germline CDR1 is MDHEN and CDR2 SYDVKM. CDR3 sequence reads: CASLRAGGLADTQYF. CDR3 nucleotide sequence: TGTGCCAGCCTTCGTGCAGGGGGCCTCGCAGATACGCAGTATTTT.

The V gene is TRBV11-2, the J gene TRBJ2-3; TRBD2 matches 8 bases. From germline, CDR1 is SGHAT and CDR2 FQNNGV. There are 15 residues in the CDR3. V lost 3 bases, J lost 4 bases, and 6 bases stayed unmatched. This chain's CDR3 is CASSLGLAGADTQYF. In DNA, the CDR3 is TGTGCCAGCAGCTTGGGTCTAGCGGGCGCAGATACGCAGTATTTT.

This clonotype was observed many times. DNA of the CDR3: TGTGCCAGCAGCCGTGACAGCTCTAGCACAGATACGCAGTATTTT. This codes for CASSRDSSSTDTQYF. The J gene is TRBJ2-3, the V gene TRBV3-1, with D tentatively TRBD1 (5 bases). The V gene's germline CDR1 is LGHDT and CDR2 YNNKEL (reference sequence). Trimming took off 4 bases at V and 0 bases at J, with 11 bases between the two ends. CDR3 length equals 15 residues.

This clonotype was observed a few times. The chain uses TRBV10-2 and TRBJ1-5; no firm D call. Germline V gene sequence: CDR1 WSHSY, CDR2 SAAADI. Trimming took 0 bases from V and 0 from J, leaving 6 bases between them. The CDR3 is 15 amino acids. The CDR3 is CASSESAVSNQPQHF. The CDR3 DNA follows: TGCGCCAGCAGTGAGTCGGCAGTTAGCAATCAGCCCCAGCATTTT.

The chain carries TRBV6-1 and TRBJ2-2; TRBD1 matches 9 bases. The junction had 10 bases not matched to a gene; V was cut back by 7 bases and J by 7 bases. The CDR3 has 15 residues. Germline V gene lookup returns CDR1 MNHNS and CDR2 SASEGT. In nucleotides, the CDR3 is TGTGCCAGCACCCGGACAGGGGAGTTTGGCGGGGAGCTGTTTTTT. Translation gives CASTRTGEFGGELFF.

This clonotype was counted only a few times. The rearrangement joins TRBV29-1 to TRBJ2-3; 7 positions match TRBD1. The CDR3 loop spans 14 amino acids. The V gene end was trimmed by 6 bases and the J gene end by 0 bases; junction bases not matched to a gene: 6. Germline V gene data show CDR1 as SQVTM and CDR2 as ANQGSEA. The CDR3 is CSVKQGSSTDTQYF. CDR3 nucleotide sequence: TGCAGCGTAAAACAGGGGAGTAGCACAGATACGCAGTATTTT.

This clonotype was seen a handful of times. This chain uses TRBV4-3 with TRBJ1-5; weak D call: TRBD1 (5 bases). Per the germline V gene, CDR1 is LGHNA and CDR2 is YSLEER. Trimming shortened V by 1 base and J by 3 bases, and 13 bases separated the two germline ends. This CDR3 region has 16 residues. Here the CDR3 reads CASSQGPPGHNQPQHF. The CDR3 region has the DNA TGCGCCAGCAGCCAAGGCCCCCCAGGGCACAATCAGCCCCAGCATTTT.

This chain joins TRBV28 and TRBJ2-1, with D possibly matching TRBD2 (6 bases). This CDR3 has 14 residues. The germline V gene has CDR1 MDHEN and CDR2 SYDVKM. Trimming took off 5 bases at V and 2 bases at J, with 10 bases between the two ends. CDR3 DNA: TGTGCCAGCAGTCGGACTACGACCTACAATGAGCAGTTCTTC. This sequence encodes CASSRTTTYNEQFF.

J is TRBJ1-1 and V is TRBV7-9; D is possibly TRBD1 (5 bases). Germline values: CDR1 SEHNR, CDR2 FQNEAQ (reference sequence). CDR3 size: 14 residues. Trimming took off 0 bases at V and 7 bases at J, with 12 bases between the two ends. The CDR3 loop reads CASSLAMGGGEAFF. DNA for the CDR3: TGTGCCAGCAGCTTAGCGATGGGCGGGGGTGAAGCTTTCTTT. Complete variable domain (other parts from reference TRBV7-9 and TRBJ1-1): DTGVSQNPRHKITKRGQNVTFRCDPISEHNRLYWYRQTLGQGPEFLTYFQNEAQLEKSRLLSDRFSAERPKGSFSTLEIQRTEQGDSAMYLCASSLAMGGGEAFFGQGTRLTVV.

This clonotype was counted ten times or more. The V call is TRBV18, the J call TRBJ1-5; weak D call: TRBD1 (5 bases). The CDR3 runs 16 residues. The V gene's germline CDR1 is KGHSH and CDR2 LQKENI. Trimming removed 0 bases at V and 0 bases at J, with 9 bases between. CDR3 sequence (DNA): TGTGCCAGCTCACCACCGTCGGGGCTTAGCAATCAGCCCCAGCATTTT. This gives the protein CASSPPSGLSNQPQHF.

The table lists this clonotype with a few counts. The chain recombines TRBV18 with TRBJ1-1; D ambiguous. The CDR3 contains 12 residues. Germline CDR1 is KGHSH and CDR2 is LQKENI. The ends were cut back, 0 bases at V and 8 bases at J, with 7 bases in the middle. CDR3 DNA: TGTGCCAGCTCACCACCTCGGCGAGAAGCTTTCTTT. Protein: CASSPPRREAFF.

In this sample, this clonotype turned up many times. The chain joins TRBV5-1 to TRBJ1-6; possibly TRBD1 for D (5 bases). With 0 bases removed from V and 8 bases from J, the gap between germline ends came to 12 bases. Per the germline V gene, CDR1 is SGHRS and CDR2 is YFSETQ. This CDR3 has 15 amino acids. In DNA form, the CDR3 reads TGCGCCAGCAGCTTGGTTGGCAGGGTAGATTCACCCCTCCACTTT. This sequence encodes CASSLVGRVDSPLHF.

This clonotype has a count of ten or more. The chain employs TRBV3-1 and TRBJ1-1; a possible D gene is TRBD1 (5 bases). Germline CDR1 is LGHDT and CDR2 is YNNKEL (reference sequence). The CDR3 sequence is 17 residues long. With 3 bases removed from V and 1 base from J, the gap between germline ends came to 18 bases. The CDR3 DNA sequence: TGTGCCAGCAGCCAGGAACTTTCTAGGGGTAAGAACACTGAAGCTTTCTTT. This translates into CASSQELSRGKNTEAFF.

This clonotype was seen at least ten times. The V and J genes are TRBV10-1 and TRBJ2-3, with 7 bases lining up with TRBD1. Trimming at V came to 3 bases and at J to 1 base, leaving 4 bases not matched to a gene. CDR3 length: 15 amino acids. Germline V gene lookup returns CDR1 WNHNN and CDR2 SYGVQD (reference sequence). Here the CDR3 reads CASSEYRGGTDTQYF. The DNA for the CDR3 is TGCGCCAGCAGTGAATACAGGGGAGGCACAGATACGCAGTATTTT.

CDR3: CASSRRTGNTEAFF. DNA of the CDR3: TGTGCCAGCAGCAGACGGACAGGGAACACTGAAGCTTTCTTT. The chain recombines TRBV7-2 with TRBJ1-1; TRBD1 matches at 7 bases. The germline V gene encodes CDR1 SGHTA and CDR2 FQGNSA. The CDR3 runs 14 residues. V was pared by 5 bases and J by 1 base, with 4 bases of the junction left unmatched. The complete variable domain, with remaining parts taken from reference TRBV7-2 and TRBJ1-1, reads GAGVSQSPSNKVTEKGKDVELRCDPISGHTALYWYRQSLGQGLEFLIYFQGNSAPDKSGLPSDRFSAERTGGSVSTLTIQRTQQEDSAVYLCASSRRTGNTEAFFGQGTRLTVV.

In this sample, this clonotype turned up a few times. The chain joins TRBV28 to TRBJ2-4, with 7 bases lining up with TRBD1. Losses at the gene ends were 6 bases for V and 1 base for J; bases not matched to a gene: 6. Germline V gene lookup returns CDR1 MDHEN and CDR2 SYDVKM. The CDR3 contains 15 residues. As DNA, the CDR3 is TGTGCCAGCAGCCCCAGGGGGAAGGCCAAAAACATTCAGTACTTC. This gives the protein CASSPRGKAKNIQYF.